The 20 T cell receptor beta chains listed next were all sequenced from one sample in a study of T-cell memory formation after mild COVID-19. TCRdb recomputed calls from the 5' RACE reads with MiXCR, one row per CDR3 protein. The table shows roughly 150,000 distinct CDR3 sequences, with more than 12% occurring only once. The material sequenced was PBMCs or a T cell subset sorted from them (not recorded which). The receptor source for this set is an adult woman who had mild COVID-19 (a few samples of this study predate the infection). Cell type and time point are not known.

The CDR3 spells CASSQDPGRGTGELFF. The CDR3 DNA follows: TGTGCCAGCAGCCAAGATCCCGGCAGGGGCACCGGGGAGCTGTTTTTT. The V gene is TRBV4-2, the J gene TRBJ2-2; TRBD1 is a possible D gene (6 bases). Between the trimmed V and J ends, which lost 0 bases and 4 bases, there was a span of 12 bases. The CDR3 length is 16 residues. Per the germline V gene, CDR1 is LGHNA and CDR2 is YNFKEQ.

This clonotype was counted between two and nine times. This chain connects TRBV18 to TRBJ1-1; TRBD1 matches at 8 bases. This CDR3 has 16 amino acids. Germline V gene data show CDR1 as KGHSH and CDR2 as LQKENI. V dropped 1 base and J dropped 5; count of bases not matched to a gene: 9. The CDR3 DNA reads TGTGCCAGCTCACCACGGCAGGGGGCCCGTGGGACTGAAGCTTTCTTT. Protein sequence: CASSPRQGARGTEAFF.

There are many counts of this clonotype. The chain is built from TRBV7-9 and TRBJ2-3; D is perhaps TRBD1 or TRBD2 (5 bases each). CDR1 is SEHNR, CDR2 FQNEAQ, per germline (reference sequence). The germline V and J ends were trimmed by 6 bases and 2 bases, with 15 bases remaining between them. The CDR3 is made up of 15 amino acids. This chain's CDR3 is CASRRDPLHTDTQYF. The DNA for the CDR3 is TGTGCCAGCAGAAGGGACCCCCTCCACACAGATACGCAGTATTTT.

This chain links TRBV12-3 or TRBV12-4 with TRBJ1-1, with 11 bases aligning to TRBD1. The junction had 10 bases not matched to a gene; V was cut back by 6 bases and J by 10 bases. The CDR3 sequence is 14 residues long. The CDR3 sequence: CASSWGTGGRSAFF. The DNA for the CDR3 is TGTGCCAGCAGCTGGGGGACAGGGGGAAGATCAGCTTTCTTT.

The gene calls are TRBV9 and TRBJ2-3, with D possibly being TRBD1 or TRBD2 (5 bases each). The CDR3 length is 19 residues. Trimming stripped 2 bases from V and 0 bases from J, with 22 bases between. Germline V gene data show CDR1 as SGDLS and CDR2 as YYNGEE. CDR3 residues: CASSVRGWGWGSSTDTQYF. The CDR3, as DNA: TGTGCCAGCAGCGTGAGGGGTTGGGGTTGGGGAAGTAGCACAGATACGCAGTATTTT.

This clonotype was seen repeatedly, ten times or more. The CDR3 DNA follows: TGTGCCAGCTCACCACCGGGGGTGACTGGCTACACCTTC. This gives the protein CASSPPGVTGYTF. This chain uses TRBV18 with TRBJ1-2, with D perhaps matching TRBD1 (5 bases). CDR1 and CDR2 (germline): KGHSH, LQKENI. V lost 0 bases and J 7 bases, leaving 9 bases between the germline ends. The CDR3 length is 13 residues.

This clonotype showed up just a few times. This chain's CDR3 is CASSQPPLYGYTF. CDR3 bases: TGTGCCAGCAGCCAACCGCCGCTGTATGGCTACACCTTC. The chain has TRBV14 and TRBJ1-2; D gene uncertain. The CDR3 is 13 residues long. Germline V gives CDR1 SGHDN, CDR2 FVKESK. V was cut by 2 bases and J by 5 bases, with 9 bases left in between.

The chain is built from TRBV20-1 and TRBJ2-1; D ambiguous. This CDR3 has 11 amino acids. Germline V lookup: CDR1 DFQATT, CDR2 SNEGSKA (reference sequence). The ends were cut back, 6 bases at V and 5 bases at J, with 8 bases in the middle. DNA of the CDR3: TGCAGTGCCCCCCGCAACAATGAGCAGTTCTTC. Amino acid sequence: CSAPRNNEQFF.

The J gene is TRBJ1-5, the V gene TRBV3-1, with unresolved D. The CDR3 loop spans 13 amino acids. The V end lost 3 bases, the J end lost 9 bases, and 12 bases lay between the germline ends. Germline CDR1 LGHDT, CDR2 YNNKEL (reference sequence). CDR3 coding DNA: TGTGCCAGCAGCCAGCTACTCGGCGGGCCCCAGCATTTT. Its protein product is CASSQLLGGPQHF.

CDR3 loop: CASSASGTSGRTYQETQYF. CDR3 sequence (DNA): TGCGCCAGCAGCGCTTCAGGGACTAGCGGGCGGACGTACCAAGAGACCCAGTACTTC. The genes are TRBV5-1 and TRBJ2-5, with 12 bases that match TRBD2. This CDR3 has 19 amino acids. Germline assignment: CDR1 SGHRS and CDR2 YFSETQ. V was clipped by 4 bases and J by 0 bases; unmatched bases: 13. The entire variable domain, with the rest obtained from reference TRBV5-1 and TRBJ2-5, is as follows: KAGVTQTPRYLIKTRGQQVTLSCSPISGHRSVSWYQQTPGQGLQFLFEYFSETQRNKGNFPGRFSGRQFSNSRSEMNVSTLELGDSALYLCASSASGTSGRTYQETQYFGPGTRLLVL.

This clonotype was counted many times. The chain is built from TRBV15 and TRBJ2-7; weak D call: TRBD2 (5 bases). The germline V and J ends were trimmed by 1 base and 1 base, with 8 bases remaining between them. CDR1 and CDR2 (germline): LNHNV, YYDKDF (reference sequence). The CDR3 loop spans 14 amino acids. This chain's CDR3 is CATSRGTRSYEQYF. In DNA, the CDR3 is TGTGCCACCAGCAGAGGCACTAGATCCTACGAGCAGTACTTC.

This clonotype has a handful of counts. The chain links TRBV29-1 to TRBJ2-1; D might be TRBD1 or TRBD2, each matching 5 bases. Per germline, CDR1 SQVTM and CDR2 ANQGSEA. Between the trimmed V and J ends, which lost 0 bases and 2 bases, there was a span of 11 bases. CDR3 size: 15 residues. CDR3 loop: CSVEEEGKTYNEQFF. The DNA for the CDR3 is TGCAGCGTTGAAGAAGAGGGGAAAACCTACAATGAGCAGTTCTTC.

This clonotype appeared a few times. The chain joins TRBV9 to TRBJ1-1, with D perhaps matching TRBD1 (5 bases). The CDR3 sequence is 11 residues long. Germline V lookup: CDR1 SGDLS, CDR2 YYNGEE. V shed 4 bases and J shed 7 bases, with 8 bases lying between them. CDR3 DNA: TGTGCCAGCAGCCTCGACAGTGAAGCTTTCTTT. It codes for CASSLDSEAFF.

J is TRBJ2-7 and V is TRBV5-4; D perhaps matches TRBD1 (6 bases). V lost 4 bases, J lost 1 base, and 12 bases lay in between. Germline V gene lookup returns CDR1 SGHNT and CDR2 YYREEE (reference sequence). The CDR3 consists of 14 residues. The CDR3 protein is CASSSRDISYEQYF. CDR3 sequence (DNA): TGTGCCAGCAGCAGCCGGGACATATCCTACGAGCAGTACTTC.

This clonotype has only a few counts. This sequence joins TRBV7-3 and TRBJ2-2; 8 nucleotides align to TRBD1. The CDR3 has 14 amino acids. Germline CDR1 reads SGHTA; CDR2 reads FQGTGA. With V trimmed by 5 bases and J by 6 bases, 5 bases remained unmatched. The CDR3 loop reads CASSPRTGPGELFF. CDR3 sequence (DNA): TGTGCCAGCAGCCCGAGGACAGGGCCCGGGGAGCTGTTTTTT.

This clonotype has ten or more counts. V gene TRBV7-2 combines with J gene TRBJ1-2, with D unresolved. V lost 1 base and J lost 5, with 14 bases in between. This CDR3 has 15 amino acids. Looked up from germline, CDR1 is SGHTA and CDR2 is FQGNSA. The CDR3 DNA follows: TGTGCCAGCAGCTTAGAGGGAGATCCTCGGTATGGCTACACCTTC. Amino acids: CASSLEGDPRYGYTF.

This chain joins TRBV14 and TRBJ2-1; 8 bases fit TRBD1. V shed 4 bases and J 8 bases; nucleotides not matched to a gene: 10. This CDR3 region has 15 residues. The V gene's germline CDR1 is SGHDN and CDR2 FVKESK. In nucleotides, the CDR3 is TGTGCCAGCAGCCTTCCCAAGACAGGGGCCCATGAGCAGTTCTTC. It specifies CASSLPKTGAHEQFF.

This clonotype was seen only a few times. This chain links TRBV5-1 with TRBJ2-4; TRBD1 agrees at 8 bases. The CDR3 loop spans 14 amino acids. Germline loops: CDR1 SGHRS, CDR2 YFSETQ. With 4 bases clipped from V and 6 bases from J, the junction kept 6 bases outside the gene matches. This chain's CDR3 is CASSGGTGGNIQYF. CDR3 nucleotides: TGCGCCAGCAGCGGAGGGACAGGAGGAAACATTCAGTACTTC.

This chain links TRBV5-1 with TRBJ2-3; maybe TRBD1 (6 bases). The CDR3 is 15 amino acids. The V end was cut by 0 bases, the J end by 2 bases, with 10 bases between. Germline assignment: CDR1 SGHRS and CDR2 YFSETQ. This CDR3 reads CASSLAGANTDTQYF. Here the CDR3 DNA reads TGCGCCAGCAGCTTGGCAGGGGCCAACACAGATACGCAGTATTTT.

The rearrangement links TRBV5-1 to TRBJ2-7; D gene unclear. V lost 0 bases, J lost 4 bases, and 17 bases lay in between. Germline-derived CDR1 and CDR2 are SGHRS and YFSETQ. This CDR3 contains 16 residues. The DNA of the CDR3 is TGCGCCAGCAGCTTGGCGTCAGGCGAAAATCTGTACGAGCAGTACTTC. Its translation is CASSLASGENLYEQYF.